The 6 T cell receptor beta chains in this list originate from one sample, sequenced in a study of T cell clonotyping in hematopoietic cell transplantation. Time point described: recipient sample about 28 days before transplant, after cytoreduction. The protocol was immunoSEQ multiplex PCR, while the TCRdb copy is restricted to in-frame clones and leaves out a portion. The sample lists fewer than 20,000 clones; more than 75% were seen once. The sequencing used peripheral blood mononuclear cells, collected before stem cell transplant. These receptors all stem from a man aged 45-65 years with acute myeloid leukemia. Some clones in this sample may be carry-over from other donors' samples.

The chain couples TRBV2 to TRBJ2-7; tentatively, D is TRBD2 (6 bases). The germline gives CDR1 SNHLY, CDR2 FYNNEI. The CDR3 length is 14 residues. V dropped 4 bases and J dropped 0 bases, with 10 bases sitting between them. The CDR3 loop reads CASSGRESSYEQYF. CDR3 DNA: TGTGCCAGCAGTGGCCGGGAGAGCTCCTACGAGCAGTACTTC.

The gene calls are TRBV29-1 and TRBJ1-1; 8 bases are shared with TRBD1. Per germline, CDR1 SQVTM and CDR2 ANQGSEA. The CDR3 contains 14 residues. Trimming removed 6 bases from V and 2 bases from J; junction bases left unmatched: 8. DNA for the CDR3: TGCAGCGTCGCCAGACAGGGGTTAAACACTGAAGCTTTCTTT. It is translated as CSVARQGLNTEAFF.

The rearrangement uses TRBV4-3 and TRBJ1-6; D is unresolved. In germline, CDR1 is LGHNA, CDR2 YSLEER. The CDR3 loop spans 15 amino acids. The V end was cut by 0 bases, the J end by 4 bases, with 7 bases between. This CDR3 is CASSQDGEYNSPLHF. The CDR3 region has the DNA TGCGCCAGCAGCCAAGATGGGGAGTATAATTCACCCCTCCACTTT.

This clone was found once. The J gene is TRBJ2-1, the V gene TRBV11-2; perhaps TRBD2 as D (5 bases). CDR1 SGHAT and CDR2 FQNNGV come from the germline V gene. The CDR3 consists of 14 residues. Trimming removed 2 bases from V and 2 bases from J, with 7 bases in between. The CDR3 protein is CASSLTGTYNEQFF. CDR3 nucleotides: TGTGCCAGCAGCTTAACGGGGACCTACAATGAGCAGTTCTTC.

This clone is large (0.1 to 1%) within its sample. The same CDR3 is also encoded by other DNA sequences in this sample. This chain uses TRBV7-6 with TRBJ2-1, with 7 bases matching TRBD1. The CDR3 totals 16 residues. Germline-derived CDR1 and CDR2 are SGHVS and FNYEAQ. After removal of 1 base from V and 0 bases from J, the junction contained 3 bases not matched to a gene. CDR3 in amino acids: CASSLGAGGSYNEQFF. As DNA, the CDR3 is TGTGCCAGCAGCTTAGGGGCAGGGGGCTCCTACAATGAGCAGTTCTTC.

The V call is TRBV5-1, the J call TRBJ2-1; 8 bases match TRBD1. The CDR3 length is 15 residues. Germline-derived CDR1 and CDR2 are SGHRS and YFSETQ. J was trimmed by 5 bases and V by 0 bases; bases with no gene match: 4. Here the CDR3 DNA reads TGCGCCAGCAGCTTGGCTGGACAGGGTAACAATGAGCAGTTCTTC. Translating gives CASSLAGQGNNEQFF.